What follows are 8 T cell receptor beta chains derived from one specimen sequenced in a study of blood T cells in healthy people across ages. Sample-barcoded 5' priming and a J-beta primer mix drove a second PCR of 7 to 11 cycles. A single record per CDR3 protein comes from TCRdb applying MiXCR to the 5' RACE reads. Of around 320,000 distinct CDR3 sequences listed, around 29% are singletons. Material: blood. Source of these receptors: a woman in her 70s in good health.

Note on this clonotype: One end of the junction does not line up with germline, which may come from a read error. The rearrangement joins TRBV19 to TRBJ2-6; the D gene could be TRBD1 or TRBD2 (5 bases each). Germline V gene lookup returns CDR1 LNHDA and CDR2 SQIVND (reference sequence). The CDR3 length is 16 residues. The CDR3 sequence: CASNIVGVSGANVLTF. The CDR3, as DNA: TGTGCCAGTAATATAGTGGGGGTCTCTGGGGCCAACGTCCTGACTTTC.

To note about this clonotype: At one boundary the junction diverges from the germline segment, which might be a read error. This chain links TRBV20-1 with TRBJ2-2; TRBD1 or TRBD2 may be the D gene (5 bases each). Germline V gene data show CDR1 as DFQATT and CDR2 as SNEGSKA (reference sequence). The CDR3 totals 14 residues. CDR3 amino acids: CSAWDPGNTGERFF. DNA for the CDR3: TGCAGTGCGTGGGACCCGGGGAACACCGGGGAGCGGTTTTTT.

The V gene is TRBV20-1, the J gene TRBJ2-4; the match to TRBD2 covers 7 bases. The germline gives CDR1 DFQATT, CDR2 SNEGSKA (reference sequence). V shed 5 bases, J shed 0 bases, and the junction held 13 bases outside the gene matches. The CDR3 extends over 17 amino acids. The CDR3 protein is CSAPTALGTIAKNIQYF. The CDR3 DNA follows: TGCAGTGCTCCGACCGCCCTTGGGACTATAGCCAAAAACATTCAGTACTTC.

Only a few counts were recorded for this clonotype. The chain recombines TRBV29-1 with TRBJ2-3, with 11 bases aligning to TRBD2. Trimming removed 6 bases from V and 6 bases from J; junction bases left unmatched: 8. This CDR3 contains 14 residues. The germline V gene has CDR1 SQVTM and CDR2 ANQGSEA. This chain's CDR3 is CSVDIAGGPDTQYF. The CDR3 region has the DNA TGCAGCGTCGATATAGCGGGAGGGCCGGATACGCAGTATTTT.

This clonotype was observed a handful of times. This chain links TRBV20-1 with TRBJ2-7; 7 bases fit TRBD1. The CDR3 contains 13 residues. The ends lost 6 bases at V and 2 bases at J; junction bases unmatched: 7. From germline, CDR1 is DFQATT and CDR2 SNEGSKA (reference sequence). CDR3 in DNA: TGCAGTGCCAGGGGACAGACTCCCTACGAGCAGTACTTC. It yields the protein CSARGQTPYEQYF.

As for this clonotype: This CDR3 is missing its conserved last phenylalanine or tryptophan, likely due to a read error. The chain carries TRBV12-3 or TRBV12-4 and TRBJ1-1; D not resolved. This CDR3 is 12 amino acids long. Trimming removed 5 bases from V and 6 bases from J, with 10 bases in between. This CDR3 reads CASSLGFSEAFS. The CDR3 coding sequence is TGTGCCAGCAGTCTAGGGTTCTCTGAAGCTTTCTCT.

V is TRBV7-6 and J is TRBJ2-5; TRBD2 matches at 14 bases. Gene TRBJ2-1 matches the end of the DNA better, so the J call may be wrong. The CDR3 spans 15 residues. Germline V CDR1 and CDR2: SGHVS, FNYEAQ. The CDR3 here is CASSATSGGDNEQFF. The DNA for the CDR3 is TGTGCCAGCAGCGCGACTAGCGGGGGGGACAATGAGCAGTTCTTC.

The chain uses TRBV12-3 or TRBV12-4 and TRBJ1-5, with a weak D call TRBD1 (5 bases). The CDR3 covers 15 residues. V lost 6 bases and J lost 6, with 18 bases in between. In nucleotides, the CDR3 is TGTGCCAGCAGCTCAGACAGTTCACTCGGTCAGCCCCAGCATTTT. Protein sequence: CASSSDSSLGQPQHF.